Listed below are T cell receptor beta chains from one sample, sequenced in a study of T cells in Graves' hyperthyroidism and ophthalmopathy. TCRdb itself ran the multiplex PCR reads through MiXCR, one entry per CDR3 protein. The data hold 200,000 to 250,000 distinct CDR3 sequences, with roughly 18% observed a single time. Sequenced: blood. Receptors originate from a man aged 35 to 55 with Graves' hyperthyroidism. CDR3s include the opening cysteine and the closing phenylalanine or tryptophan. The order of the fields is D gene, V gene, clone size, J gene, CDR3 DNA, CDR3 protein. A D gene is named only where the DNA matches it firmly. Clone size is shown for a subset of rows, as once, few, many or a class of expanded clone.

D gene: NA
V gene: TRBV2
clone size: many
J gene: TRBJ2-1
CDR3 DNA: TGTGCCAGCAGTGTGGAGGGGGAAAGCTCCTACAATGAGCAGTTCTTC
CDR3 protein: CASSVEGESSYNEQFF

D gene: TRBD2
V gene: TRBV7-9
clone size: NA
J gene: TRBJ2-3
CDR3 DNA: TGTGCCAGCAGCTCGGGGACTAGTCGGGCCAGAGATACGCAGTATTTT
CDR3 protein: CASSSGTSRARDTQYF

D gene: NA
V gene: TRBV15
clone size: many
J gene: TRBJ1-2
CDR3 DNA: TGTGCCACCATGCCCGGAGGCGAGCACTATGGCTACACCTTC
CDR3 protein: CATMPGGEHYGYTF

D gene: TRBD2
V gene: TRBV7-2
clone size: many
J gene: TRBJ2-5
CDR3 DNA: TGTGCCAGCAGCTACCAGCGGGGGGGCGGGGAGACCCAGTACTTC
CDR3 protein: CASSYQRGGGETQYF

D gene: TRBD1
V gene: TRBV5-4
clone size: NA
J gene: TRBJ2-5
CDR3 DNA: TGTGCCAGCAGCTCCGAACCCGACAGGGCCCGGGAGACCCAGTACTTC
CDR3 protein: CASSSEPDRARETQYF

D gene: TRBD1
V gene: TRBV28
clone size: many
J gene: TRBJ2-7
CDR3 DNA: TGTGCCAGCAGTTTATGGGGGACAGCGTCCGGCTACGAGCAGTACTTC
CDR3 protein: CASSLWGTASGYEQYF

D gene: NA
V gene: TRBV29-1
clone size: few
J gene: TRBJ2-2
CDR3 DNA: TGCAGCGTCGTCCGGGGTAGCGCGTACGCCGGGGAGCTGTTTTTT
CDR3 protein: CSVVRGSAYAGELFF

D gene: NA
V gene: TRBV7-9
clone size: many
J gene: TRBJ2-7
CDR3 DNA: TGTGCCAGCAGCCCCTCCGGGGGGCCCTACGAGCAGTACTTC
CDR3 protein: CASSPSGGPYEQYF

D gene: NA
V gene: TRBV5-1
clone size: few
J gene: TRBJ2-5
CDR3 DNA: TGCGCCAGCAGCTTGGCCGGTACAGTTGAAGAGACCCAGTACTTC
CDR3 protein: CASSLAGTVEETQYF

D gene: NA
V gene: TRBV7-2
clone size: NA
J gene: TRBJ2-2
CDR3 DNA: TGTGCCAGCAGCCCTAGGTCGGCAGCGACCGGGGAGCTGTTTTTT
CDR3 protein: CASSPRSAATGELFF

D gene: TRBD1
V gene: TRBV7-9
clone size: many
J gene: TRBJ2-7
CDR3 DNA: TGTGCCAGCGTCCGGGACAGGAGCTCCTACGAGCAGTACTTC
CDR3 protein: CASVRDRSSYEQYF

D gene: TRBD1
V gene: TRBV6-2/TRBV6-3
clone size: many
J gene: TRBJ1-1
CDR3 DNA: TGTGCCAGCAGTTACTGGGTACAGGGGAACCCCCCGAACACTGAAGCTTTCTTT
CDR3 protein: CASSYWVQGNPPNTEAFF

D gene: TRBD1
V gene: TRBV27
clone size: many
J gene: TRBJ1-6
CDR3 DNA: TGTGCCAGCAGAATTGCCGGGACAGGGTTTTCACCCCTCCACTTT
CDR3 protein: CASRIAGTGFSPLHF

D gene: TRBD1
V gene: TRBV12-3/TRBV12-4
clone size: many
J gene: TRBJ2-5
CDR3 DNA: TGTGCCAGCAGTCTACGACAGGGGCCTCAAGAGACCCAGTACTTC
CDR3 protein: CASSLRQGPQETQYF

D gene: NA
V gene: TRBV20-1
clone size: many
J gene: TRBJ2-7
CDR3 DNA: TGCAGTGCTAGAGACCCCCGAGTCCGATACGAGCAGTACTTC
CDR3 protein: CSARDPRVRYEQYF

D gene: TRBD1
V gene: TRBV12-3/TRBV12-4
clone size: many
J gene: TRBJ2-1
CDR3 DNA: TGTGCCAGCAGTGGGGGACAGGGGGCTTTCAATGAGCAGTTCTTC
CDR3 protein: CASSGGQGAFNEQFF

D gene: NA
V gene: TRBV30
clone size: many
J gene: TRBJ2-7
CDR3 DNA: TGTGCCTGGAGTACTCTGGGTGGGCCCACCTACGAGCAGTACTTC
CDR3 protein: CAWSTLGGPTYEQYF

D gene: TRBD2
V gene: TRBV15
clone size: many
J gene: TRBJ2-3
CDR3 DNA: TGTGCCACCAGCAGACTATGGCTAGCGGGGGGGCACGGCACAGATACGCAGTATTTT
CDR3 protein: CATSRLWLAGGHGTDTQYF

D gene: NA
V gene: TRBV12-5
clone size: many
J gene: TRBJ2-5
CDR3 DNA: TGTGCTAGTGCCCTTTCCGGGACGGCCGAAGAGACCCAGTACTTC
CDR3 protein: CASALSGTAEETQYF

D gene: TRBD1
V gene: TRBV14
clone size: NA
J gene: TRBJ1-4
CDR3 DNA: TGTGCCAGCAGCCCAGCCGGGACAGGGGGCCTTAATGAAAAACTGTTTTTT
CDR3 protein: CASSPAGTGGLNEKLFF

D gene: NA
V gene: TRBV6-1
clone size: NA
J gene: TRBJ1-2
CDR3 DNA: TGTGCCAGCAGTACTAAGGGACTTAACTATGGCTACACCTTC
CDR3 protein: CASSTKGLNYGYTF

D gene: NA
V gene: TRBV9
clone size: few
J gene: TRBJ2-3
CDR3 DNA: TGTGCCAGCAGCGGCCGGGGGGCCTTTAGCACAGATACGCAGTATTTT
CDR3 protein: CASSGRGAFSTDTQYF

D gene: TRBD2
V gene: TRBV4-2
clone size: NA
J gene: TRBJ2-3
CDR3 DNA: TGTGCCAGCAGCCAAGAGGGACTAGCTATAGATACGCAGTATTTT
CDR3 protein: CASSQEGLAIDTQYF

D gene: TRBD2
V gene: TRBV28
clone size: many
J gene: TRBJ2-5
CDR3 DNA: TGTGCCAGCAGTTTAGAGACTAGCGGGGGAATGCAAGAGACCCAGTACTTC
CDR3 protein: CASSLETSGGMQETQYF

D gene: TRBD1
V gene: TRBV5-5
clone size: NA
J gene: TRBJ1-4
CDR3 DNA: TGCGCCAGCACCCCGGGACAGGGGGATGAAAAACTGTTTTTT
CDR3 protein: CASTPGQGDEKLFF

D gene: NA
V gene: TRBV20-1
clone size: many
J gene: TRBJ1-2
CDR3 DNA: TGCAGTGCTAGAGATGTAGGGGCGGGGGACTATGGCTACACCTTC
CDR3 protein: CSARDVGAGDYGYTF

D gene: NA
V gene: TRBV18
clone size: many
J gene: TRBJ1-1
CDR3 DNA: TGTGCCAGCTCACCTCCCATGAACACTGAAGCTTTCTTT
CDR3 protein: CASSPPMNTEAFF

D gene: NA
V gene: TRBV5-5
clone size: NA
J gene: TRBJ2-5
CDR3 DNA: TGTGCCAGCAGCTTATCCGCCCGTGGGACCCAGTACTTC
CDR3 protein: CASSLSARGTQYF

D gene: NA
V gene: TRBV20-1
clone size: few
J gene: TRBJ1-2
CDR3 DNA: TGCAGTGCTAGAGATGAGGGGACCATAGGGGGCTACACCTTC
CDR3 protein: CSARDEGTIGGYTF

D gene: NA
V gene: TRBV12-3/TRBV12-4
clone size: many
J gene: TRBJ2-3
CDR3 DNA: TGTGCCAGCAGTCGCCCTCTAAGCACAGATACGCAGTATTTT
CDR3 protein: CASSRPLSTDTQYF

D gene: NA
V gene: TRBV18
clone size: NA
J gene: TRBJ2-2
CDR3 DNA: TGTGCCAGCTCTCCTGTGACAATCTCCACCGGGGAGCTGTTTTTT
CDR3 protein: CASSPVTISTGELFF

D gene: NA
V gene: TRBV15
clone size: many
J gene: TRBJ2-6
CDR3 DNA: TGTGCCACCAGCAGAGATAGGGCGGGTACTGGGGCCAACGTCCTGACTTTC
CDR3 protein: CATSRDRAGTGANVLTF

D gene: NA
V gene: TRBV5-4
clone size: few
J gene: TRBJ2-3
CDR3 DNA: TGTGCCAGCAGCCCCATTGATCGGTTTAGCACAGATACGCAGTATTTT
CDR3 protein: CASSPIDRFSTDTQYF

D gene: TRBD1
V gene: TRBV20-1
clone size: many
J gene: TRBJ2-2
CDR3 DNA: TGCAGTGCTCGACAGGGGGCGGCAAGAACCGGGGAGCTGTTTTTT
CDR3 protein: CSARQGAARTGELFF

D gene: NA
V gene: TRBV6-1
clone size: many
J gene: TRBJ1-2
CDR3 DNA: TGTGCCAGCAGTGAAGTAGGCTGGAGCAATACCGATGGCTACACCTTC
CDR3 protein: CASSEVGWSNTDGYTF

D gene: TRBD1
V gene: TRBV30
clone size: few
J gene: TRBJ1-1
CDR3 DNA: TGTGCCTGGAGTACAGGGGAGAGCACTGAAGCTTTCTTT
CDR3 protein: CAWSTGESTEAFF

D gene: TRBD1
V gene: TRBV7-9
clone size: NA
J gene: TRBJ2-2
CDR3 DNA: TGTGCCAGTACGGGACAGGGCGCCACCGGGGAGCTGTTTTTT
CDR3 protein: CASTGQGATGELFF

D gene: NA
V gene: TRBV12-3/TRBV12-4
clone size: NA
J gene: TRBJ1-4
CDR3 DNA: TGTGCCAGCAGTTTCCGGACGGGGGGAGAAAAACTGTTTTTT
CDR3 protein: CASSFRTGGEKLFF

D gene: NA
V gene: TRBV4-2
clone size: few
J gene: TRBJ1-5
CDR3 DNA: TGTGCCAGCAGCCAACAACAGGAGCAGCCCCAGCATTTT
CDR3 protein: CASSQQQEQPQHF

D gene: NA
V gene: TRBV2
clone size: few
J gene: TRBJ1-6
CDR3 DNA: TGTGCCATCCTAGCTAGCAGGTTTTCTGGATCACCCCTCCACTTT
CDR3 protein: CAILASRFSGSPLHF

D gene: TRBD2
V gene: TRBV4-3
clone size: few
J gene: TRBJ2-2
CDR3 DNA: TGCGCCAGCAGCCAAACCCCGACTAGCGGGGGTCCCGGGGAGCTGTTTTTT
CDR3 protein: CASSQTPTSGGPGELFF

D gene: TRBD1
V gene: TRBV5-1
clone size: many
J gene: TRBJ2-7
CDR3 DNA: TGCGCCAGCAGCCGGGACAGGCGCTACGAGCAGTACTTC
CDR3 protein: CASSRDRRYEQYF

D gene: NA
V gene: TRBV6-2/TRBV6-3
clone size: many
J gene: TRBJ2-3
CDR3 DNA: TGTGCCAGCAGTTACCGAGGTAAAGCAGATACGCAGTATTTT
CDR3 protein: CASSYRGKADTQYF

D gene: NA
V gene: TRBV30
clone size: many
J gene: TRBJ2-1
CDR3 DNA: TGTGCCTGGAAACCGACAGAAGTGTCCGCGTGGAATGAGCAGTTCTTC
CDR3 protein: CAWKPTEVSAWNEQFF

D gene: NA
V gene: TRBV27
clone size: many
J gene: TRBJ2-2
CDR3 DNA: TGTGCCAGCAGTTTACGGGACCGCCCCGGGGAGCTGTTTTTT
CDR3 protein: CASSLRDRPGELFF

D gene: NA
V gene: TRBV18
clone size: many
J gene: TRBJ2-3
CDR3 DNA: TGTGCCAGCTCACGGACAGCGGCCACAGATACGCAGTATTTT
CDR3 protein: CASSRTAATDTQYF